A single sample gave rise to the 9 T cell receptor beta chains below, sequenced in a study of beta chain features in type 1 diabetes. The whole isolated RNA underwent reverse transcription, so sequencing captured expressed TCRB transcripts. Clones were sequenced by immunoSEQ multiplex PCR, and TCRdb holds only the in-frame ones, with some missing. This sample has just over 150,000 clones, with 11% found just once. Sequencing was carried out using central memory CD4+ T cells from blood. These receptors were taken from a man between 18 and 35 years old in good health.

The V and J genes are TRBV5-6 and TRBJ1-1; the match to TRBD1 covers 7 bases. The CDR3 loop spans 13 amino acids. CDR1 SGHDT and CDR2 YYEEEE come from the germline V gene. The ends lost 6 bases at V and 6 bases at J; junction bases unmatched: 8. CDR3 nucleotides: TGTGCCAGCACGAGGGACAGTCCTCCTGAAGCTTTCTTT. Protein: CASTRDSPPEAFF.

This clone was detected a few times. Different DNA sequences within this sample yield the same CDR3. The chain links TRBV28 to TRBJ2-7; D remains unclear. Germline V gene data show CDR1 as MDHEN and CDR2 as SYDVKM. CDR3 length equals 14 residues. V was trimmed by 4 bases and J by 4 bases, leaving 14 bases between them. The CDR3: CASSSSDIRYEQYF. The CDR3 region has the DNA TGTGCCAGCAGTTCCTCCGACATTAGGTACGAGCAGTACTTC.

The chain uses TRBV7-9 and TRBJ2-2; D perhaps matches TRBD1 (5 bases). The CDR3 is 13 amino acids. Trimming pared 2 bases from V and 4 bases from J, leaving 5 bases between. The germline CDR1 and CDR2 sequences are SEHNR and FQNEAQ (reference sequence). The CDR3, as DNA: TGTGCCAGCAGCTTACAGGGCACCGGGGAGCTGTTTTTT. Amino acids: CASSLQGTGELFF.

This clone came up many times. The chain combines TRBV29-1 with TRBJ2-3; D is unclear. The length of the CDR3 is 14 residues. V was pared by 8 bases and J by 0 bases, with 15 bases between. Per germline, CDR1 SQVTM and CDR2 ANQGSEA. The CDR3 sequence is CSPGGLGSTDTQYF. In nucleotides, the CDR3 is TGCAGCCCAGGTGGGCTAGGAAGCACAGATACGCAGTATTTT.

V is TRBV11-2 and J is TRBJ2-3, with TRBD1 identical over 8 bases. There are 16 residues in the CDR3. CDR1 SGHAT and CDR2 FQNNGV come from the germline V gene. Trimming cost V 3 bases and J 0 bases; bases outside gene matches: 5. This CDR3 reads CASSLGQGASTDTQYF. The CDR3 bases are TGTGCCAGCAGCTTGGGCCAGGGGGCTAGCACAGATACGCAGTATTTT.

V and J are TRBV15 and TRBJ1-1; D gene unclear. Trimming pared 0 bases from V and 1 base from J, leaving 9 bases between. CDR1 is LNHNV and CDR2 is YYDKDF in the germline V gene (reference sequence). This CDR3 has 15 residues. The CDR3 sequence: CATSREKGQNTEAFF. The CDR3 nucleotides read TGTGCCACCAGCAGAGAAAAAGGGCAGAACACTGAAGCTTTCTTT.

This clone was counted only a few times. The chain joins TRBV18 to TRBJ2-5, with TRBD2 as a possible D gene (5 bases). In germline, CDR1 is KGHSH, CDR2 LQKENI. V was pared by 2 bases and J by 4 bases, with 14 bases between. The CDR3 sequence is 15 residues long. The CDR3 DNA sequence: TGTGCCAGCTCACCAAAAGGTCCGGCGGGAGAGACCCAGTACTTC. Amino acids: CASSPKGPAGETQYF.

This clone appeared a few times. The J gene is TRBJ2-6, the V gene TRBV27; D remains ambiguous. V was shortened by 4 bases and J by 0 bases, with 4 bases between the two germline ends. The CDR3 spans 14 residues. Germline CDR1 and CDR2: MNHEY and SMNVEV (reference sequence). The DNA of the CDR3 is TGTGCCAGCAGTTCGTACTCTGGGGCCAACGTCCTGACTTTC. Amino acid sequence: CASSSYSGANVLTF. Filled out from reference TRBV27 and TRBJ2-6, the complete variable domain reads EAQVTQNPRYLITVTGKKLTVTCSQNMNHEYMSWYRQDPGLGLRQIYYSMNVEVTDKGDVPEGYKVSRKEKRNFPLILESPSPNQTSLYFCASSSYSGANVLTFGAGSRLTVL.

In its sample, this clone was seen a few times. The sample carries other DNA sequences with the same CDR3. This chain joins TRBV7-9 and TRBJ2-5; D may be TRBD1 (5 bases). The germline V gene encodes CDR1 SEHNR and CDR2 FQNEAQ (reference sequence). The CDR3 runs to 12 residues. The V and J ends lost 2 bases and 4 bases respectively, with 5 bases between them. The DNA of the CDR3 is TGTGCCAGCAGCTTAAGGGGAGAGACCCAGTACTTC. Translated: CASSLRGETQYF.